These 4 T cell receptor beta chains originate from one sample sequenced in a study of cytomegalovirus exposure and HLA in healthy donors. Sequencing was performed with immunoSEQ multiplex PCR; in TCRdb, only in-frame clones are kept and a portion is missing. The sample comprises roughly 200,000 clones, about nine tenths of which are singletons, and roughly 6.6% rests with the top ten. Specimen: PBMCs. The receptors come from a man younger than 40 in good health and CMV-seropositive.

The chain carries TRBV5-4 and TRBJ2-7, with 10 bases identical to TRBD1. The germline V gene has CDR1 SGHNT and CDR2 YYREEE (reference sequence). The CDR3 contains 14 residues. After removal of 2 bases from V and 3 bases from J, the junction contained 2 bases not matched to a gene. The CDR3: CASSFGTGVYEQYF. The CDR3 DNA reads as TGTGCCAGCAGCTTCGGGACAGGGGTCTACGAGCAGTACTTC. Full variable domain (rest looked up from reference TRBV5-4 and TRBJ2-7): ETGVTQSPTHLIKTRGQQVTLRCSSQSGHNTVSWYQQALGQGPQFIFQYYREEENGRGNFPPRFSGLQFPNYSSELNVNALELDDSALYLCASSFGTGVYEQYFGPGTRLTVT.

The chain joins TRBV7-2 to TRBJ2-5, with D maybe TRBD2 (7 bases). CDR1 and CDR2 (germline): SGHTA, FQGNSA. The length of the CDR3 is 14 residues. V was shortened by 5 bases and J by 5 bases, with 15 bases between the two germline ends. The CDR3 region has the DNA TGTGCCAGCAGCCTGGCCGGGGGGCCGGAGACCCAGTACTTC. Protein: CASSLAGGPETQYF.

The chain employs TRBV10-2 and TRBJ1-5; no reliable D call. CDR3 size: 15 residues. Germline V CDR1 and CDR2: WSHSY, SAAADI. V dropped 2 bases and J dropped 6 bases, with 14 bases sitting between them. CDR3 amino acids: CASSEIAAAGQPQHF. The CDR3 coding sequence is TGCGCCAGCAGTGAGATCGCGGCAGCAGGTCAGCCCCAGCATTTT.

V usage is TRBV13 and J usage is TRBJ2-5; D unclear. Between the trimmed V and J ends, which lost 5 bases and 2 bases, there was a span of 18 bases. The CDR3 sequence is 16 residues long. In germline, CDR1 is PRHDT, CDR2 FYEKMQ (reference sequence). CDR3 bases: TGTGCCAGCAGCACACTCACCCAAGCCCCGCAAGAGACCCAGTACTTC. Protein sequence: CASSTLTQAPQETQYF. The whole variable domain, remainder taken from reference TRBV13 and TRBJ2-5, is AAGVIQSPRHLIKEKRETATLKCYPIPRHDTVYWYQQGPGQDPQFLISFYEKMQSDKGSIPDRFSAQQFSDYHSELNMSSLELGDSALYFCASSTLTQAPQETQYFGPGTRLLVL.